Below are 18 T cell receptor beta chains sequenced from a single sample in a study of human T cells and chemical hapten exposure. TCRdb independently ran MiXCR on the RACE reads; one entry per CDR3 protein. The sample has around 62,000 distinct CDR3 sequences; around 7% are singletons. Sample time point: pre-sensitization, week 0. Treatment indicated: therapeutic diphenylcyclopropenone sensitization with weekly scalp DPC. Here the sequenced sample was whole blood, taken in connection with sensitization to the hapten diphenylcyclopropenone (DPC). These receptors were taken from a woman aged 25 to 39 with alopecia areata. Some clones in this sample may be carry-over from other donors' samples.

This clonotype was counted at least ten times. The chain recombines TRBV29-1 with TRBJ1-1; 7 positions agree with TRBD1. Germline V CDR1 and CDR2: SQVTM, ANQGSEA. This CDR3 contains 12 residues. The trim removed 7 bases at V and 10 bases at J, leaving 12 bases unmatched. The chain's CDR3 is CSATGTAPGAFF. Written as DNA, the CDR3 is TGCAGCGCCACTGGGACAGCCCCCGGAGCTTTCTTT.

This clonotype was seen a handful of times. The V call is TRBV20-1, the J call TRBJ1-2; possible D gene TRBD1, 6 bases. Germline CDR1 DFQATT, CDR2 SNEGSKA (reference sequence). V was shortened by 0 bases and J by 12 bases, with 20 bases between the two germline ends. CDR3 length: 14 residues. The CDR3 loop is CSARDLVEFGGDTF. CDR3 in DNA: TGCAGTGCTAGAGATCTCGTCGAATTCGGGGGCGACACCTTC.

This clonotype was detected a few times. This rearrangement joins TRBV7-9 to TRBJ1-1; 9 nucleotides match TRBD1. This CDR3 is 19 amino acids long. Germline CDR1 and CDR2: SEHNR and FQNEAQ (reference sequence). V was pared by 3 bases and J by 1 base, with 15 bases of the junction left unmatched. The CDR3 bases are TGTGCCAGCAGCTTCTGGGGACAGGGAGGTAGGATGGCGAACACTGAAGCTTTCTTT. This codes for CASSFWGQGGRMANTEAFF.

This clonotype was detected many times. The chain links TRBV19 to TRBJ2-3, with D maybe TRBD1 (5 bases). The CDR3 runs 17 residues. V lost 0 bases to trimming and J lost 2 bases, with 15 bases between them. Per germline, CDR1 LNHDA and CDR2 SQIVND (reference sequence). DNA of the CDR3: TGTGCCAGTAGTATAGACCCTCCCCAGGGTTACACAGATACGCAGTATTTT. Translated, it gives CASSIDPPQGYTDTQYF.

This clonotype was found many times. The CDR3 coding sequence is TGTGCCAGCTCGATCACTGGGGCCAACGTCCTGACTTTC. This sequence encodes CASSITGANVLTF. The rearrangement links TRBV19 to TRBJ2-6; no definite D call. The germline V gene encodes CDR1 LNHDA and CDR2 SQIVND (reference sequence). Trimming took 9 bases from V and 2 from J, leaving 8 bases between them. CDR3 length equals 13 residues.

This clonotype was counted ten times or more. V is TRBV9 and J is TRBJ2-5; 9 bases map to TRBD2. Looked up from germline, CDR1 is SGDLS and CDR2 is YYNGEE. Germline trimming cut 0 bases from V and 1 base from J; bases unmatched to any gene: 4. There are 16 residues in the CDR3. In DNA, the CDR3 is TGTGCCAGCAGCGTAGCGAGCGGGGGGAGCCAAGAGACCCAGTACTTC. Residues: CASSVASGGSQETQYF.

This clonotype was seen ten or more times. The chain combines TRBV12-3 or TRBV12-4 with TRBJ1-1; D is ambiguous. This CDR3 contains 15 residues. V was trimmed by 6 bases and J by 1 base, leaving 15 bases between them. CDR3 nucleotide sequence: TGTGCCAGCAGCCCCGTTTCCAAGAAGAACACTGAAGCTTTCTTT. Its protein product is CASSPVSKKNTEAFF.

This clonotype was recorded at least ten times. DNA of the CDR3: TGCGCCAGCAGCTTGGGGGAGAGGACAGATACGCAGTATTTT. Protein product: CASSLGERTDTQYF. The chain recombines TRBV5-1 with TRBJ2-3, with D possibly TRBD2 on 5 matching bases. The length of the CDR3 is 14 residues. Deletions cut 0 bases from V and 3 bases from J, with 8 bases between. In germline, CDR1 is SGHRS, CDR2 YFSETQ. Full variable domain (remainder filled in from reference TRBV5-1 and TRBJ2-3): KAGVTQTPRYLIKTRGQQVTLSCSPISGHRSVSWYQQTPGQGLQFLFEYFSETQRNKGNFPGRFSGRQFSNSRSEMNVSTLELGDSALYLCASSLGERTDTQYFGPGTRLTVL.

This clonotype was observed a few times. This chain connects TRBV19 to TRBJ2-7; 11 bases line up with TRBD2. With V trimmed by 7 bases and J by 2 bases, 7 bases remained unmatched. The CDR3 runs to 15 residues. Germline V gene lookup returns CDR1 LNHDA and CDR2 SQIVND (reference sequence). The DNA for the CDR3 is TGTGCCAGTACCCCGGAGACTAGCGGGGCCTACGAGCAGTACTTC. This sequence encodes CASTPETSGAYEQYF.

This clonotype occurred many times. CDR3 protein: CASSLSPTSGTDTQYF. The CDR3 region has the DNA TGTGCCAGCAGCTTATCCCCGACTAGCGGCACAGATACGCAGTATTTT. The chain links TRBV7-2 to TRBJ2-3; 8 bases match TRBD2. The CDR3 length is 16 residues. CDR1 SGHTA and CDR2 FQGNSA come from the germline V gene. Losses at the gene ends were 2 bases for V and 1 base for J; bases not matched to a gene: 5.

This clonotype occurred many times. The chain joins TRBV11-1 to TRBJ2-1; TRBD2 matches at 10 bases. CDR3 length: 15 residues. Trimming at V came to 3 bases and at J to 4 bases, leaving 3 bases not matched to a gene. Germline V CDR1 and CDR2: SGHAT, FQDESV (reference sequence). The CDR3 protein is CASSFPAGGYNEQFF. CDR3 DNA: TGTGCCAGCAGCTTCCCAGCGGGGGGGTACAATGAGCAGTTCTTC.

There are many counts of this clonotype. CDR3 protein: CASSEVGNQPQHF. The CDR3 DNA reads TGTGCCAGCAGTGAAGTCGGGAATCAGCCCCAGCATTTT. The chain is built from TRBV6-1 and TRBJ1-5, with D unresolved. The germline V and J ends were trimmed by 1 base and 4 bases, with 5 bases remaining between them. The length of the CDR3 is 13 residues. Germline assignment: CDR1 MNHNS and CDR2 SASEGT.

This clonotype has only a few counts. The V call is TRBV7-3, the J call TRBJ2-3; 12 nucleotides agree with TRBD2. CDR3 length equals 17 residues. Trimming took 4 bases from V and 1 from J; bases not matched to a gene: 6. Germline V gene lookup returns CDR1 SGHTA and CDR2 FQGTGA. In DNA form, the CDR3 reads TGTGCCAGCAGCTCTCGACTAGCGGGGGACCGCACAGATACGCAGTATTTT. This encodes CASSSRLAGDRTDTQYF.

This clonotype appeared a few times. V usage is TRBV5-4 and J usage is TRBJ2-1; 8 nucleotides align to TRBD1. J gave up 5 bases and V 0 bases, and 13 bases lay outside the gene matches. The V gene's germline CDR1 is SGHNT and CDR2 YYREEE (reference sequence). The CDR3 sequence is 18 residues long. The CDR3 loop reads CASSLDLIQETGDNEQFF. CDR3 DNA: TGTGCCAGCAGCTTGGACCTCATACAAGAGACAGGGGACAATGAGCAGTTCTTC. The complete variable domain, with remaining parts taken from reference TRBV5-4 and TRBJ2-1, reads ETGVTQSPTHLIKTRGQQVTLRCSSQSGHNTVSWYQQALGQGPQFIFQYYREEENGRGNFPPRFSGLQFPNYSSELNVNALELDDSALYLCASSLDLIQETGDNEQFFGPGTRLTVL.

This clonotype has just a few counts. An end of the junction does not agree with germline; a read error may underlie this. The V gene is TRBV9, the J gene TRBJ1-2; D not certain. Germline CDR1 and CDR2: SGDLS and YYNGEE. The CDR3 is 10 amino acids. The CDR3 nucleotides are TGTGCCAGCGGCGAGTATGGCGACACCTTC. Translated: CASGEYGDTF. The full variable domain, its missing parts supplied by reference TRBV9 and TRBJ1-2, is DSGVTQTPKHLITATGQRVTLRCSPRSGDLSVYWYQQSLDQGLQFLIQYYNGEERAKGNILERFSAQQFPDLHSELNLSSLELGDSALYFCASGEYGDTFGSGTRLTVV.

Ten or more counts support this clonotype. The V and J genes are TRBV24-1 and TRBJ2-1; no firm D call. The CDR3 runs to 18 residues. The germline gives CDR1 KGHDR, CDR2 SFDVKD. V gave up 2 bases and J gave up 4 bases, with 20 bases separating them. CDR3 in DNA: TGTGCCACCAGTGATTCCAACACCGCTAACAGAGAATACAATGAGCAGTTCTTC. This encodes CATSDSNTANREYNEQFF.

A note on this clonotype: Just one base apart from a much larger clone, this may be a read error. The final CDR3 position lacks the conserved phenylalanine or tryptophan, pointing to a likely read error. The chain combines TRBV5-4 with TRBJ2-1, with 7 positions matching TRBD2. Per germline, CDR1 SGHNT and CDR2 YYREEE (reference sequence). The CDR3 length is 13 residues. The junction had 5 bases not matched to a gene; V was cut back by 5 bases and J by 6 bases. CDR3: CASRRTGGNEQFL. The CDR3 DNA is TGTGCCAGCAGACGCACGGGGGGCAATGAGCAGTTCTTA.

Regarding this clonotype: Its ends do not fully match the called genes, so a read error is possible. The chain uses TRBV7-9 and TRBJ1-2; D gene uncertain. Germline V gives CDR1 SEHNR, CDR2 FQNEAQ (reference sequence). This CDR3 region has 13 residues. CDR3 amino acids: CASSLGRTYGDTF. The CDR3 coding sequence is TGTGCCAGCAGCTTAGGCAGGACCTATGGCGACACCTTC.